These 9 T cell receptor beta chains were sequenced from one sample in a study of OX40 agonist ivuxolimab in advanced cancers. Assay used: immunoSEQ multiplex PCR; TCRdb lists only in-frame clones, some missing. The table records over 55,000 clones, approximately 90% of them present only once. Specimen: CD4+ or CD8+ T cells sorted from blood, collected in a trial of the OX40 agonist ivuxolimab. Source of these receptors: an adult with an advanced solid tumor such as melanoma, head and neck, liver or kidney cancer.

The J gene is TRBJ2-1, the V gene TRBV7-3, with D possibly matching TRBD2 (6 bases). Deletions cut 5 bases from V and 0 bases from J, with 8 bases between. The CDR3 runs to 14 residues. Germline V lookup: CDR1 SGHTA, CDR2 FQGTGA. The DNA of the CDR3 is TGTGCCAGCAGCCCCGGGGGCTCCTACAATGAGCAGTTCTTC. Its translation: CASSPGGSYNEQFF. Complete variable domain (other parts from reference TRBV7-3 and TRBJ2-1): GAGVSQTPSNKVTEKGKYVELRCDPISGHTALYWYRQSLGQGPEFLIYFQGTGAADDSGLPNDRFFAVRPEGSVSTLKIQRTERGDSAVYLCASSPGGSYNEQFFGPGTRLTVL.

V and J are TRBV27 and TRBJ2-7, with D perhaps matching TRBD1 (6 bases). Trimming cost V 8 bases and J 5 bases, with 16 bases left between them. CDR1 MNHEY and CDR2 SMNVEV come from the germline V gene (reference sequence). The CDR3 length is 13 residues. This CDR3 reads CASGRQERDEQYF. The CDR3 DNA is TGTGCCAGCGGGCGACAGGAACGGGACGAGCAGTACTTC.

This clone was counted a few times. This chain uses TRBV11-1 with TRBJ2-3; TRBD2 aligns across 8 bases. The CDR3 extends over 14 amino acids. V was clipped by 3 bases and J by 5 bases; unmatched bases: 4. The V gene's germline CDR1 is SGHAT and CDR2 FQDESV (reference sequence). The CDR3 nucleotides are TGTGCCAGCAGCTTCACAGCGGGAGTAGATACGCAGTATTTT. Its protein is CASSFTAGVDTQYF.

DNA of the CDR3: TGCGCCAGCAGCCAAGATCCGGGGGGTGGGAATGAGCAGTTCTTC. Residues: CASSQDPGGGNEQFF. J is TRBJ2-1 and V is TRBV4-1; 7 bases are a match to TRBD2. Germline V gene sequence: CDR1 MGHRA, CDR2 YSYEKL. This CDR3 has 15 residues. V shed 0 bases and J 7 bases; nucleotides not matched to a gene: 6.

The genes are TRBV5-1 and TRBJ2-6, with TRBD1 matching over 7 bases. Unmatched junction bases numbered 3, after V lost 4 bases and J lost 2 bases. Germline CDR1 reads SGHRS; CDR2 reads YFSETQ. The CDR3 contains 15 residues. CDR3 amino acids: CASSLGTAGANVLTF. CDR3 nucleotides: TGCGCCAGCAGCCTGGGGACAGCTGGGGCCAACGTCCTGACTTTC.

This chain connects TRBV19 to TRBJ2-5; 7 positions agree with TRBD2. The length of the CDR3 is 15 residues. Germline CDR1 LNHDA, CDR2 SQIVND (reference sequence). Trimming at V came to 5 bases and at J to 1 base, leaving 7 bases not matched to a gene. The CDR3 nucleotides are TGTGCCAGTAGTCCCTGGACGGGGGGCCAAGAGACCCAGTACTTC. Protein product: CASSPWTGGQETQYF.

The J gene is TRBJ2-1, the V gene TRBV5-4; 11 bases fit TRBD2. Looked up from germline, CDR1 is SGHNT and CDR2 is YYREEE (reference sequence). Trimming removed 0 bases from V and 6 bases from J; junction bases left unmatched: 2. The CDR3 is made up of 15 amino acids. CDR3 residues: CASSLGLAGGNEQFF. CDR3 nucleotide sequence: TGTGCCAGCAGCTTGGGTCTAGCGGGAGGCAATGAGCAGTTCTTC. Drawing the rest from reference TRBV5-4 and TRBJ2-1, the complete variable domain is ETGVTQSPTHLIKTRGQQVTLRCSSQSGHNTVSWYQQALGQGPQFIFQYYREEENGRGNFPPRFSGLQFPNYSSELNVNALELDDSALYLCASSLGLAGGNEQFFGPGTRLTVL.

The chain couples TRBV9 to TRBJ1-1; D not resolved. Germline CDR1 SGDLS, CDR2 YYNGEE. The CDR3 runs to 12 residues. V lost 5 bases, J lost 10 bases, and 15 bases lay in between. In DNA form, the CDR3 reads TGTGCCAGCAGTCCAGGTTCGGGAGGAGCTTTCTTT. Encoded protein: CASSPGSGGAFF.

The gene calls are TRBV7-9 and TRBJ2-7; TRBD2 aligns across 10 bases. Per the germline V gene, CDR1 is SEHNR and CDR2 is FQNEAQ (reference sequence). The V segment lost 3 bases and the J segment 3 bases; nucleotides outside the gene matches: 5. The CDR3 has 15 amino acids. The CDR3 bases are TGTGCCAGCAGCTTTGGTACTAGCGGGATCTACGAGCAGTACTTC. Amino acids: CASSFGTSGIYEQYF. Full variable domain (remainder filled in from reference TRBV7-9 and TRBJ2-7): DTGVSQNPRHKITKRGQNVTFRCDPISEHNRLYWYRQTLGQGPEFLTYFQNEAQLEKSRLLSDRFSAERPKGSFSTLEIQRTEQGDSAMYLCASSFGTSGIYEQYFGPGTRLTVT.